This T cell receptor beta chain appears in the sequencing data of a study of OX40 agonist ivuxolimab in advanced cancers. Study context: Patients were dosed intravenously with ivuxolimab at 0.01 to 10 mg/kg every 2 weeks. The study, taken as a whole, reports: Expanded peripheral T-cell antigen specificity went undetermined. Several nonresponders also turned out to have low normalized T-cell clonal expansion.

Concerning this clone itself: Its cognate antigen is unknown.

From germline, CDR1 is SQVTM and CDR2 ANQGSEA. V shed 5 bases and J shed 5 bases, with 18 bases lying between them. The CDR3 contains 14 residues. The table came from immunoSEQ multiplex PCR; TCRdb's copy has only in-frame clones and leaves some out. The sample holds 100,000 or so clones, 80% to 95% seen once. The material sequenced was CD4+ or CD8+ T cells sorted from blood, taken in a trial of the OX40 agonist ivuxolimab. This sequence joins TRBV29-1 and TRBJ1-1; possibly TRBD1 for D (6 bases). This TCR came from an adult with an advanced solid tumor such as melanoma, head and neck, liver or kidney cancer. As DNA, the CDR3 is TGCAGCGTTATTGGGGGGGCTGGTGAGACTGAAGCTTTCTTT. This translates into CSVIGGAGETEAFF.